Below are 15 T cell receptor beta chains sequenced from a single sample in a study of beta chain features in type 1 diabetes. No antigens are known for them. As every portion of the isolated RNA was reverse transcribed, the sequencing read expressed TCRB transcripts. The table came from immunoSEQ multiplex PCR; TCRdb's copy has only in-frame clones and leaves some out. Among approximately 170,000 clones listed, 6% to 9% were seen once. Overall study findings and caveats: Within each of all four CD4+ subsets, Type 1 diabetes patients had TCRB CDR3s that were moderately but significantly shorter.

Sequenced material: central memory CD4+ T cells from blood. Every receptor here comes from a man between 18 and 35 years old with type 1 diabetes.

J is TRBJ2-5 and V is TRBV18; TRBD2 aligns across 7 bases. V was clipped by 2 bases and J by 14 bases; unmatched bases: 8. Germline V gene data show CDR1 as KGHSH and CDR2 as LQKENI. The CDR3 runs to 12 residues. The CDR3 nucleotides read TGTGCCAGCTCACCAGAAGCGGGGTCACGTTACTTC. Its translation is CASSPEAGSRYF.

The genes are TRBV28 and TRBJ2-5; no reliable D call. The V end was cut by 6 bases, the J end by 4 bases, with 12 bases between. The CDR3 contains 13 residues. Germline assignment: CDR1 MDHEN and CDR2 SYDVKM. The CDR3: CASSTTELETQYF. DNA of the CDR3: TGTGCCAGCAGCACCACGGAGCTAGAGACCCAGTACTTC.

The CDR3 nucleotides are TGTGCGGGCAGAGCTAACTATGGCTACACCTTC. It codes for CAGRANYGYTF. The chain joins TRBV6-6 to TRBJ1-2, with no clear D. The CDR3 loop spans 11 amino acids. The germline V gene has CDR1 MNHNY and CDR2 SVGAGI (reference sequence).

V is TRBV5-6 and J is TRBJ2-3; 7 bases fit TRBD2. This CDR3 spans 15 amino acids. V was clipped by 1 base and J by 2 bases; unmatched bases: 4. Per germline, CDR1 SGHDT and CDR2 YYEEEE. The CDR3 reads CASSLYGRNTDTQYF. CDR3 bases: TGTGCCAGCAGCTTGTACGGGAGGAACACAGATACGCAGTATTTT.

CDR3 region: CASSRQGEAYEQYF. The CDR3 DNA reads as TGTGCCAGCAGCCGACAGGGGGAAGCCTACGAGCAGTACTTC. The chain uses TRBV6-5 and TRBJ2-7, with TRBD1 matching over 9 bases. CDR1 and CDR2 from the germline V gene are MNHEY and SVGAGI. The junction had 5 bases not matched to a gene; V was cut back by 6 bases and J by 2 bases. The CDR3 contains 14 residues.

This chain links TRBV5-5 with TRBJ2-7, with TRBD1 matching 7 bases. CDR3 length equals 15 residues. Trimming at V came to 2 bases and at J to 4 bases, leaving 9 bases not matched to a gene. Germline assignment: CDR1 SGHKS and CDR2 YYEKEE (reference sequence). Here the CDR3 reads CASSFSPGQQYEQYF. CDR3 nucleotide sequence: TGTGCCAGCAGCTTTTCTCCGGGACAGCAGTACGAGCAGTACTTC.

The V gene is TRBV7-2, the J gene TRBJ1-4; D not resolved. The CDR3 has 14 residues. Germline assignment: CDR1 SGHTA and CDR2 FQGNSA. Between the trimmed V and J ends, which lost 8 bases and 0 bases, there was a span of 10 bases. CDR3 amino acids: CASAVIATNEKLFF. The DNA of the CDR3 is TGTGCCAGCGCAGTAATTGCAACTAATGAAAAACTGTTTTTT.

This clone showed up just a few times. This chain links TRBV28 with TRBJ2-3, with 7 bases identical to TRBD2. CDR1 MDHEN and CDR2 SYDVKM come from the germline V gene. V lost 4 bases and J lost 7; bases outside the gene matches: 5. The CDR3 covers 13 residues. CDR3 region: CASSWGAGNTQYF. The CDR3 region has the DNA TGTGCCAGCAGTTGGGGAGCGGGAAATACGCAGTATTTT.

This clone was counted only a few times. This sequence joins TRBV29-1 and TRBJ2-1; D is possibly TRBD2 (5 bases). CDR3 size: 16 residues. V was cut by 7 bases and J by 0 bases, with 19 bases left in between. The germline V gene encodes CDR1 SQVTM and CDR2 ANQGSEA. The CDR3 loop is CSGLALSGSSYNEQFF. The CDR3 bases are TGCAGCGGTCTGGCTTTGTCGGGGAGCTCCTACAATGAGCAGTTCTTC.

J is TRBJ2-5 and V is TRBV2; no clear D. The CDR3 has 13 amino acids. Per the germline V gene, CDR1 is SNHLY and CDR2 is FYNNEI. V lost 3 bases, J lost 5 bases, and 10 bases lay in between. The CDR3 loop is CASSDRVGETQYF. DNA for the CDR3: TGTGCCAGCAGTGATCGGGTTGGGGAGACCCAGTACTTC.

CDR3 sequence: CASSWTASMEKLFF. The DNA for the CDR3 is TGTGCCAGCAGCTGGACAGCCTCTATGGAAAAACTGTTTTTT. The chain has TRBV5-6 and TRBJ1-4; a possible D gene is TRBD1 (6 bases). V dropped 3 bases and J dropped 8 bases, with 14 bases sitting between them. The CDR3 runs 14 residues. Germline CDR1 reads SGHDT; CDR2 reads YYEEEE.

This clone was seen a few times. This rearrangement joins TRBV10-3 to TRBJ2-1; weak D call: TRBD2 (6 bases). Trimming took 6 bases from V and 7 from J, leaving 10 bases between them. Germline CDR1 and CDR2: ENHRY and SYGVKD. The CDR3 spans 12 residues. CDR3 amino acids: CAIRGGANEQFF. The DNA of the CDR3 is TGTGCCATCAGGGGGGGAGCGAATGAGCAGTTCTTC.

This clone was seen more than once but under ten times. The chain uses TRBV7-9 and TRBJ1-2; D is undetermined. The CDR3 runs 15 residues. The V end lost 3 bases, the J end lost 4 bases, and 15 bases lay between the germline ends. CDR1 is SEHNR and CDR2 is FQNEAQ in the germline V gene (reference sequence). CDR3 loop: CASSLDIQERYGYTF. CDR3 coding DNA: TGTGCCAGCAGCTTGGATATACAAGAGCGCTATGGCTACACCTTC.

This clone was detected only a few times. V usage is TRBV5-4 and J usage is TRBJ2-6, with D perhaps TRBD2 (5 bases). Germline CDR1 is SGHNT and CDR2 is YYREEE (reference sequence). Deletions cut 6 bases from V and 0 bases from J, with 7 bases between. This CDR3 contains 14 residues. In DNA form, the CDR3 reads TGTGCCAGCATCGAGGGCTCTGGGGCCAACGTCCTGACTTTC. Translated, it gives CASIEGSGANVLTF.

V is TRBV11-2 and J is TRBJ2-5; 7 nucleotides match TRBD1. V lost 3 bases and J lost 5; bases outside the gene matches: 9. The CDR3 runs to 15 residues. Germline values: CDR1 SGHAT, CDR2 FQNNGV. DNA of the CDR3: TGTGCCAGCAGCTTCAGGACCACGACAGGGGAGACCCAGTACTTC. Protein sequence: CASSFRTTTGETQYF.